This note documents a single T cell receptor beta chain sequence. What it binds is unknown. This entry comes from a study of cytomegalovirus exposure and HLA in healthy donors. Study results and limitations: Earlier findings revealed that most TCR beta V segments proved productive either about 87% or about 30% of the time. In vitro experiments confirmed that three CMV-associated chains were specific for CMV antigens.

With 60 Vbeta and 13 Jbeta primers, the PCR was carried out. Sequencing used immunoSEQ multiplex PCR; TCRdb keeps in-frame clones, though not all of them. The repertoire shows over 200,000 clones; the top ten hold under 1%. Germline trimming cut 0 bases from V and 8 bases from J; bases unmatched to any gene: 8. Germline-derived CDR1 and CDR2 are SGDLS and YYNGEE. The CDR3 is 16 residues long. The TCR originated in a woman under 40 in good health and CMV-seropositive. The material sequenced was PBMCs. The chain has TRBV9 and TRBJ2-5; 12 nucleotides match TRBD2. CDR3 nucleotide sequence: TGTGCCAGCAGCGTAGGACTAGCGGGGGCCCAAGGAACCCAGTACTTC. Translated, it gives CASSVGLAGAQGTQYF.